What follows is one T cell receptor (beta chain) and its context. These data are taken from a study of T cell changes during pregnancy in multiple sclerosis. Profiling relied on immunoSEQ multiplex PCR, and the TCRdb table lists in-frame clones only, not all of them. The repertoire has 90,000 to 120,000 clones, around 90% of them found once; the top ten carry roughly 1.2%. Germline CDR1 and CDR2: LNHDA and SQIVND (reference sequence). V was pared by 5 bases and J by 5 bases, with 8 bases of the junction left unmatched. The length of the CDR3 is 15 residues. The material was peripheral blood, obtained in the second trimester of pregnancy. This sequence joins TRBV19 and TRBJ2-5, with TRBD2 matching 10 bases. This clonotype originated in a female donor with multiple sclerosis, enrolled in a pregnancy study. Written as DNA, the CDR3 is TGTGCCAGTAGTTTGGGAGCGGGAGGGGTTGAGACCCAGTACTTC. Amino acids: CASSLGAGGVETQYF.